The 26 T cell receptor beta chains reported below all come from one sample, sequenced in a study of shared T cell receptors in the human thymus. Libraries were prepared by immunoSEQ multiplex PCR; TCRdb keeps only in-frame clonotypes and omits some of them. The top ten hold roughly 0.01% of the sample, which has roughly 710,000 clones, 70% to 90% seen once. This sample also belongs to another study, concerning human thymus T cells.

Sequenced material: thymocytes. Receptors were obtained from a girl younger than two with a congenital heart defect.

J is TRBJ1-1 and V is TRBV6-1, with 7 nucleotides matching TRBD1. CDR1 is MNHNS and CDR2 is SASEGT in the germline V gene. Losses at the gene ends were 0 bases for V and 9 bases for J; bases not matched to a gene: 25. The CDR3 length is 20 residues. The CDR3 protein is CASSEAHLDRTITRLGKAFF. The CDR3 DNA is TGTGCCAGCAGTGAAGCGCATTTGGACAGGACAATTACCAGACTGGGGAAAGCTTTCTTT.

This chain connects TRBV27 to TRBJ2-1; 9 nucleotides agree with TRBD2. Germline assignment: CDR1 MNHEY and CDR2 SMNVEV (reference sequence). The J segment lost 8 bases and the V segment lost 6 bases, leaving 17 bases of the junction unmatched. The CDR3 spans 17 residues. The chain's CDR3 is CASSLRSRGGQIDEQFF. The CDR3, as DNA: TGTGCCAGCAGCCTAAGATCGCGGGGGGGTCAAATCGATGAGCAGTTCTTC.

The rearrangement uses TRBV5-8 and TRBJ1-6; 8 nucleotides line up with TRBD1. The CDR3 contains 18 residues. The junction had 17 bases not matched to a gene; V was cut back by 6 bases and J by 6 bases. Germline V gives CDR1 SGHTS, CDR2 YDEGEE. In DNA, the CDR3 is TGTGCCAGCAAACTTAAAATTGGACAGGGTATAACTAATTCACCCCTCCACTTT. This codes for CASKLKIGQGITNSPLHF.

This clone was counted once. The chain is built from TRBV5-8 and TRBJ2-7; D not resolved. The CDR3 runs 14 residues. V lost 2 bases and J 6 bases, leaving 15 bases between the germline ends. The germline gives CDR1 SGHTS, CDR2 YDEGEE. In nucleotides, the CDR3 is TGTGCCAGCAGCTTAAGGCTAGAGACGACCGAGCAGTACTTC. It specifies CASSLRLETTEQYF. Together with reference TRBV5-8 and TRBJ2-7, the CDR3 gives the full variable domain: EAGVTQSPTHLIKTRGQQATLRCSPISGHTSVYWYQQALGLGLQFLLWYDEGEERNRGNFPPRFSGRQFPNYSSELNVNALELEDSALYLCASSLRLETTEQYFGPGTRLTVT.

The chain employs TRBV19 and TRBJ1-2; D is possibly TRBD1 (6 bases). CDR1 LNHDA and CDR2 SQIVND come from the germline V gene (reference sequence). V was shortened by 6 bases and J by 6 bases, with 23 bases between the two germline ends. The CDR3 is 16 amino acids. The DNA for the CDR3 is TGTGCCAGTAGCAGGGGCCCCAGGGAGGGAAATGATGGCTACACCTTC. This sequence encodes CASSRGPREGNDGYTF.

The chain is built from TRBV19 and TRBJ1-5, with D possibly TRBD1 on 5 matching bases. The V end was cut by 5 bases, the J end by 2 bases, with 13 bases between. This CDR3 has 15 residues. Per the germline V gene, CDR1 is LNHDA and CDR2 is SQIVND (reference sequence). This chain's CDR3 is CASSPRGGGNQPQHF. The CDR3 DNA reads TGTGCCAGTAGTCCCCGAGGAGGGGGCAATCAGCCCCAGCATTTT.

The chain couples TRBV4-3 to TRBJ2-6, with D possibly matching TRBD1 (6 bases). The ends were cut back, 4 bases at V and 2 bases at J, with 12 bases in the middle. The CDR3 runs to 16 residues. Germline lookup yields CDR1 LGHNA and CDR2 YSLEER. This CDR3 reads CASSPNRATGANVLTF. In DNA, the CDR3 is TGCGCCAGCAGCCCAAACAGGGCAACTGGGGCCAACGTCCTGACTTTC.

The chain is built from TRBV25-1 and TRBJ2-2; the match to TRBD1 covers 10 bases. The CDR3 has 15 residues. With 8 bases clipped from V and 2 bases from J, the junction kept 5 bases outside the gene matches. Germline CDR1 MGHDK, CDR2 SYGVNS. The CDR3 DNA reads TGTGCCAGCCAGGGGACAGGGGTTAACACCGGGGAGCTGTTTTTT. Translating gives CASQGTGVNTGELFF.

The CDR3 DNA reads TGTGCCAGCAGTGTTCAGTTCTACGAGCAGTACTTC. It translates to CASSVQFYEQYF. This chain uses TRBV2 with TRBJ2-7; D unresolved. Trimming left V 4 bases short and J 3 bases short, with 7 bases between. Germline CDR1 SNHLY, CDR2 FYNNEI. This CDR3 is built from 12 residues.

V and J are TRBV4-3 and TRBJ2-5; the D gene is possibly TRBD1 (6 bases). Per germline, CDR1 LGHNA and CDR2 YSLEER. Trimming stripped 4 bases from V and 3 bases from J, with 18 bases between. The length of the CDR3 is 16 residues. Written as DNA, the CDR3 is TGCGCCAGCAGCCGACAGAACAGGGACCGGAAAGAGACCCAGTACTTC. It codes for CASSRQNRDRKETQYF.

This chain uses TRBV7-9 with TRBJ1-2; 10 nucleotides agree with TRBD1. CDR1 SEHNR and CDR2 FQNEAQ come from the germline V gene (reference sequence). V gave up 1 base and J gave up 4 bases; unmatched junction bases: 12. The CDR3 is 18 residues long. The CDR3: CASSLVPGQGTIFYGYTF. Here the CDR3 DNA reads TGTGCCAGCAGCTTAGTGCCGGGACAGGGGACGATCTTCTATGGCTACACCTTC.

This clone showed up just a few times. The V gene is TRBV5-1, the J gene TRBJ2-3; the D is unclear. The CDR3 has 13 amino acids. Deletions cut 4 bases from V and 6 bases from J, with 12 bases between. Per germline, CDR1 SGHRS and CDR2 YFSETQ. CDR3 region: CASSVTSADTQYF. The CDR3 coding sequence is TGCGCCAGCAGCGTAACCTCAGCGGATACGCAGTATTTT.

The chain uses TRBV9 and TRBJ2-1; D is ambiguous. Germline CDR1 is SGDLS and CDR2 is YYNGEE. The CDR3 runs to 15 residues. The ends were cut back, 4 bases at V and 6 bases at J, with 17 bases in the middle. CDR3 residues: CASSIRQGSINEQFF. Written as DNA, the CDR3 is TGTGCCAGCAGCATTCGACAAGGCAGTATCAATGAGCAGTTCTTC.

This chain connects TRBV4-1 to TRBJ1-1; TRBD1 agrees at 10 bases. Germline V gives CDR1 MGHRA, CDR2 YSYEKL. The CDR3 totals 13 residues. V shed 5 bases and J 10 bases; nucleotides not matched to a gene: 7. The CDR3, as DNA: TGCGCCAGCAGCGAAGGCCGGGACAGGGGAGCTTTCTTT. As protein: CASSEGRDRGAFF.

The chain links TRBV11-1 to TRBJ2-7; D is perhaps TRBD2 (6 bases). Looked up from germline, CDR1 is SGHAT and CDR2 is FQDESV (reference sequence). Trimming pared 5 bases from V and 0 bases from J, leaving 20 bases between. This CDR3 is built from 17 residues. CDR3 in amino acids: CASSGKPRDFSSYEQYF. The CDR3 DNA follows: TGTGCCAGCAGCGGAAAGCCCCGGGACTTTAGCTCCTACGAGCAGTACTTC.

The chain couples TRBV6-5 to TRBJ1-1; TRBD1 agrees at 9 bases. The CDR3 length is 15 residues. V trimming: 7 bases; J trimming: 6 bases; junction bases outside the gene matches: 12. Germline loops: CDR1 MNHEY, CDR2 SVGAGI. The CDR3 sequence: CASNKGQGRPSEAFF. The CDR3 DNA reads as TGTGCCAGCAACAAGGGACAGGGCCGTCCTTCTGAAGCTTTCTTT.

V and J are TRBV11-2 and TRBJ1-2, with D uncertain. This CDR3 is 15 amino acids long. Looked up from germline, CDR1 is SGHAT and CDR2 is FQNNGV. V gave up 4 bases and J gave up 2 bases, with 14 bases separating them. CDR3 in amino acids: CASSSSTGLNYGYTF. In DNA form, the CDR3 reads TGTGCCAGCAGCTCCTCTACCGGACTCAACTATGGCTACACCTTC.

The chain couples TRBV2 to TRBJ2-2, with 9 bases fitting TRBD1. V lost 5 bases to trimming and J lost 6 bases; unmatched junction nucleotides: 10. Germline CDR1 SNHLY, CDR2 FYNNEI. The CDR3 totals 16 residues. The CDR3 DNA sequence: TGTGCCAGCAGTCCCGGGACAGGGAGTAGGCCCGGGGAGCTGTTTTTT. This sequence encodes CASSPGTGSRPGELFF.

The V call is TRBV10-2, the J call TRBJ1-5; D gene uncertain. Germline V gives CDR1 WSHSY, CDR2 SAAADI. CDR3 length: 14 amino acids. The V gene lost 2 bases and the J gene lost 6 bases, with 11 bases spanning the gap. The CDR3: CASSEPALGQPQHF. The CDR3 nucleotides are TGCGCCAGCAGTGAGCCGGCACTAGGTCAGCCCCAGCATTTT.

Only one count was recorded for this clone. The chain joins TRBV9 to TRBJ2-6, with TRBD1 identical over 9 bases. The CDR3 covers 18 residues. Germline lookup yields CDR1 SGDLS and CDR2 YYNGEE. V lost 0 bases and J lost 0; bases outside the gene matches: 4. The CDR3 bases are TGTGCCAGCAGCGTAGTAGGGACAGGGTACTCTGGGGCCAACGTCCTGACTTTC. This translates into CASSVVGTGYSGANVLTF. Filled out from reference TRBV9 and TRBJ2-6, the complete variable domain reads DSGVTQTPKHLITATGQRVTLRCSPRSGDLSVYWYQQSLDQGLQFLIQYYNGEERAKGNILERFSAQQFPDLHSELNLSSLELGDSALYFCASSVVGTGYSGANVLTFGAGSRLTVL.

The chain is built from TRBV27 and TRBJ2-7; 7 nucleotides agree with TRBD2. CDR1 is MNHEY and CDR2 is SMNVEV in the germline V gene (reference sequence). CDR3 length: 14 residues. V dropped 5 bases and J dropped 3; count of bases not matched to a gene: 7. In DNA, the CDR3 is TGTGCCAGCAGTCCCGGGACTACTTTCTACGAGCAGTACTTC. Its protein is CASSPGTTFYEQYF.

V usage is TRBV14 and J usage is TRBJ2-5, with a weak D call TRBD2 (5 bases). The germline CDR1 and CDR2 sequences are SGHDN and FVKESK. V gave up 0 bases and J gave up 1 base, with 9 bases separating them. The CDR3 covers 15 residues. The CDR3 DNA follows: TGTGCCAGCAGCCAAGAGGGGAGCGCCCAAGAGACCCAGTACTTC. Protein product: CASSQEGSAQETQYF. The entire variable domain, with the rest obtained from reference TRBV14 and TRBJ2-5, is as follows: EAGVTQFPSHSVIEKGQTVTLRCDPISGHDNLYWYRRVMGKEIKFLLHFVKESKQDESGMPNNRFLAERTGGTYSTLKVQPAELEDSGVYFCASSQEGSAQETQYFGPGTRLLVL.

The table lists this clone with a count of one. This chain connects TRBV5-1 to TRBJ2-5; a possible D gene is TRBD1 (6 bases). CDR1 is SGHRS, CDR2 YFSETQ, per germline. V was cut by 0 bases and J by 1 base, with 16 bases left in between. This CDR3 spans 17 amino acids. Here the CDR3 reads CASSLASSDSLQETQYF. CDR3 nucleotide sequence: TGCGCCAGCAGCTTGGCTTCTTCGGACAGCCTCCAAGAGACCCAGTACTTC.

Details on this clone: The junction shows a germline mismatch at one end, possibly a read error. The chain combines TRBV7-7 with TRBJ2-1, with D possibly matching TRBD1 (6 bases). Per germline, CDR1 SSHAT and CDR2 FNYEAQ (reference sequence). This CDR3 has 15 residues. CDR3 amino acids: CASSPRGGSGNEQFF. CDR3 DNA: TGTGCTAGCAGCCCGAGAGGGGGTTCGGGGAATGAGCAGTTCTTC.

As to this clone: Other DNA sequences within the sample encode an identical CDR3. This chain connects TRBV18 to TRBJ2-7; 10 bases are a match to TRBD1. The CDR3 covers 14 residues. After removal of 3 bases from V and 2 bases from J, the junction contained 1 base not matched to a gene. CDR1 KGHSH and CDR2 LQKENI come from the germline V gene. CDR3 sequence reads: CASSPGQGPYEQYF. The CDR3 nucleotides are TGTGCCAGCTCACCGGGACAGGGGCCCTACGAGCAGTACTTC.

CDR3 sequence reads: CASSYGPGLASTDTQYF. CDR3 sequence (DNA): TGTGCCAGCAGCTACGGACCGGGACTAGCTTCTACAGATACGCAGTATTTT. The rearrangement joins TRBV5-4 to TRBJ2-3, with 9 bases that match TRBD2. CDR3 length: 17 amino acids. The V gene end was trimmed by 3 bases and the J gene end by 3 bases; junction bases not matched to a gene: 11. CDR1 and CDR2 (germline): SGHNT, YYREEE (reference sequence).